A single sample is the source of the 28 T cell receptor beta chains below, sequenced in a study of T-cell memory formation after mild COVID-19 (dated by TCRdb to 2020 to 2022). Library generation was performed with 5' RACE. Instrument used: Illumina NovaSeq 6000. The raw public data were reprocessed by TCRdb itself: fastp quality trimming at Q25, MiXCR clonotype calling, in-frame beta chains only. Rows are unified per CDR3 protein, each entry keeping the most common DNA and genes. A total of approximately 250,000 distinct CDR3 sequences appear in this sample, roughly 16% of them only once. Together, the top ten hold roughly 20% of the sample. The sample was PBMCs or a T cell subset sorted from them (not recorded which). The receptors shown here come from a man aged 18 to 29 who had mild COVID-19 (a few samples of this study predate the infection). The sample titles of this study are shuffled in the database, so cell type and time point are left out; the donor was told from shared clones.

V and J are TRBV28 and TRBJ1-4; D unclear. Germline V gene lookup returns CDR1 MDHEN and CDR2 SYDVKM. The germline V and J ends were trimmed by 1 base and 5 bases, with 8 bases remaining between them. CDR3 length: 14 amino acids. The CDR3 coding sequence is TGTGCCAGCAGTTTATTACAGCGGAATGAAAAACTGTTTTTT. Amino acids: CASSLLQRNEKLFF. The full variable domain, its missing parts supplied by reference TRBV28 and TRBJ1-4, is DVKVTQSSRYLVKRTGEKVFLECVQDMDHENMFWYRQDPGLGLRLIYFSYDVKMKEKGDIPEGYSVSREKKERFSLILESASTNQTSMYLCASSLLQRNEKLFFGSGTQLSVL.

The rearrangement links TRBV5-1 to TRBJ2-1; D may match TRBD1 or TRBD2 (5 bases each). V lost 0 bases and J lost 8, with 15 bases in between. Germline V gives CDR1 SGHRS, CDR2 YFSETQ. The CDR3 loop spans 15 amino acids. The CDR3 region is CASSLARARGDEQFF. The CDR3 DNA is TGCGCCAGCAGCTTGGCCAGGGCGAGGGGCGATGAGCAGTTCTTC. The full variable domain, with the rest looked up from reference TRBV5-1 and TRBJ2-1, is KAGVTQTPRYLIKTRGQQVTLSCSPISGHRSVSWYQQTPGQGLQFLFEYFSETQRNKGNFPGRFSGRQFSNSRSEMNVSTLELGDSALYLCASSLARARGDEQFFGPGTRLTVL.

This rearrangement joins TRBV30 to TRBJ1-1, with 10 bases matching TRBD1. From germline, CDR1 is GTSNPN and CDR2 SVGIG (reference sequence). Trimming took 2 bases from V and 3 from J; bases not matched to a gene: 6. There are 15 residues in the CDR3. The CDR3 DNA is TGTGCCTGGAGTTCACTAGGGACAGGGGACACTGAAGCTTTCTTT. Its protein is CAWSSLGTGDTEAFF.

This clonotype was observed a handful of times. CDR3 sequence: CSVVAGGSTEAFF. The CDR3 nucleotides are TGCAGCGTTGTGGCAGGGGGGAGCACTGAAGCTTTCTTT. The chain couples TRBV29-1 to TRBJ1-1; TRBD1 matches 7 bases. Trimming cost V 4 bases and J 4 bases; bases outside gene matches: 6. Germline V gene lookup returns CDR1 SQVTM and CDR2 ANQGSEA. CDR3 length equals 13 residues. The full variable domain, completed using reference TRBV29-1 and TRBJ1-1, is SAVISQKPSRDICQRGTSLTIQCQVDSQVTMMFWYRQQPGQSLTLIATANQGSEATYESGFVIDKFPISRPNLTFSTLTVSNMSPEDSSIYLCSVVAGGSTEAFFGQGTRLTVV.

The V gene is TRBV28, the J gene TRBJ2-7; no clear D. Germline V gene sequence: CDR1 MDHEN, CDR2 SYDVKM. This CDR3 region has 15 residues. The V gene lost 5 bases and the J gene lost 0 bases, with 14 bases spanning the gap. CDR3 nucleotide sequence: TGTGCCAGCAGTGCCCGCGGTTGGAGCTCCTACGAGCAGTACGTC. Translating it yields CASSARGWSSYEQYV.

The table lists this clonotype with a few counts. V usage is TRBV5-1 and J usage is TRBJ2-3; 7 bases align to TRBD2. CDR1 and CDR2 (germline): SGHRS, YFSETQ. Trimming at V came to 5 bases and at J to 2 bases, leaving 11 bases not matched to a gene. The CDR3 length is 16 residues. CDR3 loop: CASSRGVSGYTDTQYF. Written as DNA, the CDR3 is TGCGCCAGCAGTCGGGGGGTGAGCGGATACACAGATACGCAGTATTTT.

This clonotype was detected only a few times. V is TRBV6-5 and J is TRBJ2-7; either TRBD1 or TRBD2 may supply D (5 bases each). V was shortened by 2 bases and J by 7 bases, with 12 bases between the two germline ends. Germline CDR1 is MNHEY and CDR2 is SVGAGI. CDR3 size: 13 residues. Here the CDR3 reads CASSYTGSGEQYV. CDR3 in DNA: TGTGCCAGCAGTTACACAGGTTCGGGGGAGCAGTACGTC.

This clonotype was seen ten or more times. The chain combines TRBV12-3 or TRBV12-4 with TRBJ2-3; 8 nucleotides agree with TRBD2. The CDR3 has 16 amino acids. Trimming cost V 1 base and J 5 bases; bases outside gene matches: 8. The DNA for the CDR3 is TGTGCCAGCAGTTTAGGGCGGACTAGCCTCTTAGATACGCAGTATTTT. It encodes CASSLGRTSLLDTQYF.

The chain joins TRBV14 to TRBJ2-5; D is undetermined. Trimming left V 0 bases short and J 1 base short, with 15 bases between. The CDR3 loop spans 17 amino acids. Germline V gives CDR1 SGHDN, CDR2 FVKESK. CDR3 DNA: TGTGCCAGCAGCCAAGATAGGTCAAACCCTTCCCAAGAGACCCAGTACTTC. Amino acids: CASSQDRSNPSQETQYF.

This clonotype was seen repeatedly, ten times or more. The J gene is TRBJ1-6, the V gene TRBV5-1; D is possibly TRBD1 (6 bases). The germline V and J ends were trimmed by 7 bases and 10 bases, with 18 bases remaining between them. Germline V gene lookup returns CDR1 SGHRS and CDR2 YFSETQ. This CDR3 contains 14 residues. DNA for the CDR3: TGCGCCAGCGCACTGAACAGGGCAGGGTCACCCCTCCACTTT. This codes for CASALNRAGSPLHF.

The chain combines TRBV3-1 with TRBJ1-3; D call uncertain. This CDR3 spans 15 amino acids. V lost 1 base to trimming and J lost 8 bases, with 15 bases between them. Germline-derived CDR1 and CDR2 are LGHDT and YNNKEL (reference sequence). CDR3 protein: CASSQAYIFADTIYF. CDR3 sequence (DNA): TGTGCCAGCAGCCAAGCATACATCTTCGCGGACACCATATATTTT.

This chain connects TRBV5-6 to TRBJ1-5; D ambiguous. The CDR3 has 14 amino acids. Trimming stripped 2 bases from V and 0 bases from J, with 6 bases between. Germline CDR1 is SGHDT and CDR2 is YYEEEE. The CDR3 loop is CASSFSDSNQPQHF. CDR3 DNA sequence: TGTGCCAGCAGCTTTAGCGATAGCAATCAGCCCCAGCATTTT.

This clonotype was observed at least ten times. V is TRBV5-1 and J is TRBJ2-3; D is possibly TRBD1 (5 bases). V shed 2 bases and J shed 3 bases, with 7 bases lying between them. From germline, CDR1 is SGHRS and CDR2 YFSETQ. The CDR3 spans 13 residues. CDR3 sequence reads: CASSFPGTDTQYF. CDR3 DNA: TGCGCCAGCAGCTTCCCAGGGACAGATACGCAGTATTTT.

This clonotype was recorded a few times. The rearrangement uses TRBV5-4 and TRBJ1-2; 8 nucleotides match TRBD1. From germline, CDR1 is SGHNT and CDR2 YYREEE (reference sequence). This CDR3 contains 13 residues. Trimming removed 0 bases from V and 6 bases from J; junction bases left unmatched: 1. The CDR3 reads CASSLDRGDGYTF. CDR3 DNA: TGTGCCAGCAGCTTGGACAGGGGGGATGGCTACACCTTC.

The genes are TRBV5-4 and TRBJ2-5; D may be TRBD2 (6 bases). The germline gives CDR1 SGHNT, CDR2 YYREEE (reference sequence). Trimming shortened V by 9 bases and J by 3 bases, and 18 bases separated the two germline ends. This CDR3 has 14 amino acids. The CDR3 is CATAGRGDKETQYF. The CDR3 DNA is TGTGCCACCGCCGGGCGGGGAGATAAAGAGACCCAGTACTTC.

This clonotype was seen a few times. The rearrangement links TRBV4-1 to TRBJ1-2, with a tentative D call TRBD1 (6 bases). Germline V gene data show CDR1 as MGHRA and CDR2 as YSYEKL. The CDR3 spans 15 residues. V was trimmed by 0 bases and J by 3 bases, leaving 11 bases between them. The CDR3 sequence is CASSQDNRADYGYTF. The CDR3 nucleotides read TGCGCCAGCAGCCAAGATAACAGGGCCGACTATGGCTACACCTTC.

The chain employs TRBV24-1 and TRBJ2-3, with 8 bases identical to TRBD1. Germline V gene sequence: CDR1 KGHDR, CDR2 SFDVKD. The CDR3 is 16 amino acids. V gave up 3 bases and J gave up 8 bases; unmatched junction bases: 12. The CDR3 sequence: CATSDPRAGGIGTQYF. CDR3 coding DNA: TGTGCCACCAGTGATCCGAGGGCAGGGGGCATTGGTACGCAGTATTTT.

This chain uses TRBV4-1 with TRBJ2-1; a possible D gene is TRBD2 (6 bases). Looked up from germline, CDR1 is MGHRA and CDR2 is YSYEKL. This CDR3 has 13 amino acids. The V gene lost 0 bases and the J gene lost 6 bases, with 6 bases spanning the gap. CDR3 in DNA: TGCGCCAGCAGCCAAGAGGGGGGCAATGAGCAGTTCTTC. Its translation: CASSQEGGNEQFF.

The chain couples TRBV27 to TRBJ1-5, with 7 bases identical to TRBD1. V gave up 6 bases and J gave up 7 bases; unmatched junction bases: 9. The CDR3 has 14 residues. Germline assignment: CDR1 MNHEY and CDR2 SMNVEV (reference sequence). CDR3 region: CASRKQGIQQPQHF. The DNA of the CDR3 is TGTGCCAGCAGAAAACAGGGGATTCAGCAGCCCCAGCATTTT.

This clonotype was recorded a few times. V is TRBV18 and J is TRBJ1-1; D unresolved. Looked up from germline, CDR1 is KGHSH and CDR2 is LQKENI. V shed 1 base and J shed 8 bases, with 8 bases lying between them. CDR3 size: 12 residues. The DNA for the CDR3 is TGTGCCAGCTCACCACTTCCTGGGGAAGCTTTCTTT. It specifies CASSPLPGEAFF.

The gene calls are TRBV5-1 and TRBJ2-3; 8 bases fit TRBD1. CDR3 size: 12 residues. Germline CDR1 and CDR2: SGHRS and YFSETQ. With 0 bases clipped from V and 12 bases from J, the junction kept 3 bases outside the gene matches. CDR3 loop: CASSLEGTGQYF. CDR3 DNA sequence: TGCGCCAGCAGCTTGGAGGGGACAGGCCAGTATTTT. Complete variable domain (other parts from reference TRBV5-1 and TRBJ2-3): KAGVTQTPRYLIKTRGQQVTLSCSPISGHRSVSWYQQTPGQGLQFLFEYFSETQRNKGNFPGRFSGRQFSNSRSEMNVSTLELGDSALYLCASSLEGTGQYFGPGTRLTVL.

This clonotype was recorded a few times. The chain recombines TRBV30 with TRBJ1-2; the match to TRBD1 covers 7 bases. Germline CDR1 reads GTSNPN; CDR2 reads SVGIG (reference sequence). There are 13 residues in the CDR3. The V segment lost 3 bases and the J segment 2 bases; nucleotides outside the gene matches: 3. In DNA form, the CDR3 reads TGTGCCTGGAGCCCAGGGGGAAACTATGGCTACACCTTC. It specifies CAWSPGGNYGYTF.

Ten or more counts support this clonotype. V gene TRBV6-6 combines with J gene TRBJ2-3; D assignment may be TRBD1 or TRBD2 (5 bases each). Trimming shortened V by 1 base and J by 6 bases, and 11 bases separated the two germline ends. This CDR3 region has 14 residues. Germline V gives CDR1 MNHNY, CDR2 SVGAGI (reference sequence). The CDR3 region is CASSYWGERDTQYF. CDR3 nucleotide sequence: TGTGCCAGCAGTTACTGGGGCGAGCGGGATACGCAGTATTTT.

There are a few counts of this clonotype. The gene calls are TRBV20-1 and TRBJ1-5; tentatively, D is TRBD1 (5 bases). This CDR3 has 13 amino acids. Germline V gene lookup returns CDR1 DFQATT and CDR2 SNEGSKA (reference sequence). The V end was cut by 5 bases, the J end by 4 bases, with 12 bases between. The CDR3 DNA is TGCAGTGCTCTCTTGGGGGTAAATCAGCCCCAGCATTTT. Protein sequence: CSALLGVNQPQHF.

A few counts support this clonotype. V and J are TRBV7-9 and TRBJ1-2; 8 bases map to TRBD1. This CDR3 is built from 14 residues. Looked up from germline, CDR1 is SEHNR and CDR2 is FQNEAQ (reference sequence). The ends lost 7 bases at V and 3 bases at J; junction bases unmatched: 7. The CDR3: CASNLSGGDYGYTF. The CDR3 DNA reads TGTGCCAGCAACCTCTCAGGGGGCGACTATGGCTACACCTTC.

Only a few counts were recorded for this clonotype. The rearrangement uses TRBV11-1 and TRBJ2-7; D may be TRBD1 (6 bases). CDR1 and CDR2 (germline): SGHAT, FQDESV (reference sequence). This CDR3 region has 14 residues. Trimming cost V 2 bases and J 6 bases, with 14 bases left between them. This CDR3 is CASSLSRGWGEQYF. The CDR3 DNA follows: TGTGCCAGCAGCTTATCCAGGGGATGGGGCGAGCAGTACTTC.

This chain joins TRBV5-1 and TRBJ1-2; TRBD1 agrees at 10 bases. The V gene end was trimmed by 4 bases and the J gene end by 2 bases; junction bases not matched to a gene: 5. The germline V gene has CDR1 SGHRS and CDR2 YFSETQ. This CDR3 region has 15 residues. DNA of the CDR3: TGCGCCAGCAGCAGAGACAGGGGGCAGAACTATGGCTACACCTTC. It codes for CASSRDRGQNYGYTF.

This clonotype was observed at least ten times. CDR3 loop: CASSLGRRTRENTEAFF. DNA of the CDR3: TGTGCCAGCAGCCTAGGTCGAAGGACAAGAGAGAACACTGAAGCTTTCTTT. The rearrangement uses TRBV7-8 and TRBJ1-1, with a weak D call TRBD1 (5 bases). Germline-derived CDR1 and CDR2 are SGHVS and FQNEAQ. The CDR3 is 17 residues long. Deletions cut 5 bases from V and 1 base from J, with 20 bases between.